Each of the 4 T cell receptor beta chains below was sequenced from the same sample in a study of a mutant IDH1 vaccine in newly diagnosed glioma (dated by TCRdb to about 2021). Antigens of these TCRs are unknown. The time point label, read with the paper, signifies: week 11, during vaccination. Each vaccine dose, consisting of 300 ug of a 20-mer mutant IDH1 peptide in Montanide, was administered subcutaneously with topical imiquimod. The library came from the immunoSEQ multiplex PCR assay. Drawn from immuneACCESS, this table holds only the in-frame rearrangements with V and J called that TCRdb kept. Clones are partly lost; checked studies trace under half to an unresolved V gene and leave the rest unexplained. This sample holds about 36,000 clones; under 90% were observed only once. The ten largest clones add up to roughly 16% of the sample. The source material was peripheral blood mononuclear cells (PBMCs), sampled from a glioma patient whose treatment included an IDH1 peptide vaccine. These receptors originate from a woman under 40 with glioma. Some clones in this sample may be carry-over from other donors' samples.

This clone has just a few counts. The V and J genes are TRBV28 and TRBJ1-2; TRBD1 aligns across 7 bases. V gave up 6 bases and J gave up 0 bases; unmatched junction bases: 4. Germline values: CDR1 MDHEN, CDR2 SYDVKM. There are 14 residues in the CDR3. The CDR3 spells CASRLGQPNYGYTF. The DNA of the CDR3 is TGTGCCAGCAGACTGGGACAGCCTAACTATGGCTACACCTTC.

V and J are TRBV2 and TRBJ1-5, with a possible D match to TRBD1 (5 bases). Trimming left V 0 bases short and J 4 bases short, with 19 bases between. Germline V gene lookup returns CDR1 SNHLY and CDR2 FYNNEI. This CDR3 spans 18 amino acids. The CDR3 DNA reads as TGTGCCAGCAGTGAAGCCTTACGGACGTTTGGGGGGAATCAGCCCCAGCATTTT. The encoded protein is CASSEALRTFGGNQPQHF.

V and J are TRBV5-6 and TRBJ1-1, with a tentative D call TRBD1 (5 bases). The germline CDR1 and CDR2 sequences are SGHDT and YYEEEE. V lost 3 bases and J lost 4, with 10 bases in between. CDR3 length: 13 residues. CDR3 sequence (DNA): TGTGCCAGCAGCTCGGGGGTAGGCACTGAAGCTTTCTTT. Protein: CASSSGVGTEAFF. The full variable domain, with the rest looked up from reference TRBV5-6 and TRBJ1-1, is DAGVTQSPTHLIKTRGQQVTLRCSPKSGHDTVSWYQQALGQGPQFIFQYYEEEERQRGNFPDRFSGHQFPNYSSELNVNALLLGDSALYLCASSSGVGTEAFFGQGTRLTVV.

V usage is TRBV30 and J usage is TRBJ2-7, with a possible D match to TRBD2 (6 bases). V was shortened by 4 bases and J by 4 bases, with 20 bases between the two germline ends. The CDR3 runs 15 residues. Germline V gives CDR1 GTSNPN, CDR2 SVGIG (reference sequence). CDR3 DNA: TGTGCCTGGACACCGGGACTGGGAAACCTTTACGAGCAGTACTTC. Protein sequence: CAWTPGLGNLYEQYF.